This T cell receptor (beta chain) was captured in a study of blood T cells in healthy people across ages. For the study at large: Through template switching, about one barcoded beta molecule was captured per two T cells, as measured in model experiments. The study, taken as a whole, reports: Diversity estimated from one million T cells was considered an underestimate.

Then a second PCR, running roughly 6 to 12 cycles, was carried out with a sample-barcoded 5' primer and a J-beta primer mix. TCRdb used MiXCR to reprocess the 5' RACE reads, holding one entry per CDR3 protein. The table records 950,000 to 1,200,000 distinct CDR3 sequences, about two fifths of them present only once. Comments on this clonotype: Antigen specificity is unknown.

V was shortened by 7 bases and J by 4 bases, with 10 bases between the two germline ends. The CDR3 length is 13 residues. Per germline, CDR1 ENHRY and CDR2 SYGVKD. The TCR originated in a young man in good health. The chain is built from TRBV10-3 and TRBJ2-2; D tentatively reads TRBD1 or TRBD2 (5 bases each). Specimen: blood. CDR3 nucleotide sequence: TGTGCCATCAATCCAGGGAGCACCGGGGAGCTGTTTTTT. Amino acid sequence: CAINPGSTGELFF.